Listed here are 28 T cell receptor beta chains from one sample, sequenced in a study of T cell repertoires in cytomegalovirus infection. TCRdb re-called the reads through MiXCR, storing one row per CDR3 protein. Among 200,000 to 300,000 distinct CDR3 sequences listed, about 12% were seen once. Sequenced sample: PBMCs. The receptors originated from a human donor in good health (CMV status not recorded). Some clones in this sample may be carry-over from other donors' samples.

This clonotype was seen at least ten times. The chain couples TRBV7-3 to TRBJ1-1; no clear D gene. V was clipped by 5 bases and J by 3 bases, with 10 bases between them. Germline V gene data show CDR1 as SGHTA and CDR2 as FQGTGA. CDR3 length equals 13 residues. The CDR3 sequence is CASSRQVDTEAFF. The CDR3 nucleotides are TGTGCCAGCAGCCGTCAGGTGGACACTGAAGCTTTCTTT.

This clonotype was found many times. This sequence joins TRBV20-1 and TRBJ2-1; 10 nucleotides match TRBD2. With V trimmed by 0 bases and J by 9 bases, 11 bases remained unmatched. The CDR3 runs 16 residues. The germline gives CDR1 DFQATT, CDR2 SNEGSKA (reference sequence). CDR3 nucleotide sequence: TGCAGTGCTAGAGACAGCGGGGGGGCCCTCGACGCTGAGCAGTTCTTC. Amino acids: CSARDSGGALDAEQFF.

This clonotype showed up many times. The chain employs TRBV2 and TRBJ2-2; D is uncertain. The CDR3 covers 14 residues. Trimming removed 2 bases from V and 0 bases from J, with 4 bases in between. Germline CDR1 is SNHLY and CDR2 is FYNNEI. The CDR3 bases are TGTGCCAGCAGTGAATTGACGAACACCGGGGAGCTGTTTTTT. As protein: CASSELTNTGELFF.

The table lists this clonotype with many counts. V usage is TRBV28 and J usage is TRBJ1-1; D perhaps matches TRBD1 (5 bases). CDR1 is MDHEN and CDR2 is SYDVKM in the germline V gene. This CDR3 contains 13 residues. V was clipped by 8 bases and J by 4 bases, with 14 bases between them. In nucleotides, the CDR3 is TGTGCCAGCGGGGCCCCCGGCCGCACTGAAGCTTTCTTT. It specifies CASGAPGRTEAFF.

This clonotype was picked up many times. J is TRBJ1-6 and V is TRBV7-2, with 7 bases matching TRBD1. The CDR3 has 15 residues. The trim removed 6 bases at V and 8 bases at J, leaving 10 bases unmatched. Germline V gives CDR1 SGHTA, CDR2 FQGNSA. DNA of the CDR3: TGTGCCAGCAGATTGCACAGGGGATCGGATTCACCCCTCCACTTT. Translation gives CASRLHRGSDSPLHF.

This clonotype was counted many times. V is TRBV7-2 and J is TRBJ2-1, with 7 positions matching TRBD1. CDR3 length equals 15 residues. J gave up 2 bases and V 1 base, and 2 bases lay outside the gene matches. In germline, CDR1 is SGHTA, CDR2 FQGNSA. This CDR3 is CASSLETGTYNEQFF. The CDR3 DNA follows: TGTGCCAGCAGCTTAGAGACAGGGACCTACAATGAGCAGTTCTTC.

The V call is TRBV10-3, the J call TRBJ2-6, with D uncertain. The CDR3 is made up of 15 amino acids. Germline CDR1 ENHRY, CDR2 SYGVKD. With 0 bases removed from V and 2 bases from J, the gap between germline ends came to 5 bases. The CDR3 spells CAISESGAGANVLTF. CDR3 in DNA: TGTGCCATCAGTGAGTCTGGGGCTGGGGCCAACGTCCTGACTTTC.

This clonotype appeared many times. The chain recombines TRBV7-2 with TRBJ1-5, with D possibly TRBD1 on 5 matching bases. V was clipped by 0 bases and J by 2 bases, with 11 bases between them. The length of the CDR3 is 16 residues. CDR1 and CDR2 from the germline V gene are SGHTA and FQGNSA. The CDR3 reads CASSLAGQGGNQPQHF. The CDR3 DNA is TGTGCCAGCAGCTTAGCAGGGCAGGGCGGCAATCAGCCCCAGCATTTT.

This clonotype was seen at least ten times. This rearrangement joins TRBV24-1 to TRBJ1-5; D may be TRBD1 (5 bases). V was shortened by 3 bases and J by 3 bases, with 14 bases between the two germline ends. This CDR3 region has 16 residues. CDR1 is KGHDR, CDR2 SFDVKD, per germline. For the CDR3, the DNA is TGTGCCACCAGTGATCCCAGGGCTGGCTACAATCAGCCCCAGCATTTT. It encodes CATSDPRAGYNQPQHF.

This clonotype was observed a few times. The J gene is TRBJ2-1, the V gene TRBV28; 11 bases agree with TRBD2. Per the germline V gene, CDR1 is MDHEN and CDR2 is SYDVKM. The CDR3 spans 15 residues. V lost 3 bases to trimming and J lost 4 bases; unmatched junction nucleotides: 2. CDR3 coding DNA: TGTGCCAGCAGTTTGACTAGCGGGACTTACAATGAGCAGTTCTTC. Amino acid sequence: CASSLTSGTYNEQFF. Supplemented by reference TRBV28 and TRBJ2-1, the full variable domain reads DVKVTQSSRYLVKRTGEKVFLECVQDMDHENMFWYRQDPGLGLRLIYFSYDVKMKEKGDIPEGYSVSREKKERFSLILESASTNQTSMYLCASSLTSGTYNEQFFGPGTRLTVL.

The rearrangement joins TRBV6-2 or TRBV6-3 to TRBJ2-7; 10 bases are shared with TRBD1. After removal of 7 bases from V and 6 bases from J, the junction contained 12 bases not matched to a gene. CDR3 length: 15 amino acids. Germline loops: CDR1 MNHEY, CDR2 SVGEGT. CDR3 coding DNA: TGTGCCAGCACCATAAAAAGGGACAGGGGAGGCGAGCAGTACTTC. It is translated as CASTIKRDRGGEQYF.

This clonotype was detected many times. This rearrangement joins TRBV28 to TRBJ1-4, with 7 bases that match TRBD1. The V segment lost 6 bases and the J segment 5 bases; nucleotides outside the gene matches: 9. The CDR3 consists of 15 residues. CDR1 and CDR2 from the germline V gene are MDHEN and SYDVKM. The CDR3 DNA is TGTGCCAGCAGAAGACAGGGAGGGTGGAATGAAAAACTGTTTTTT. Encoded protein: CASRRQGGWNEKLFF.

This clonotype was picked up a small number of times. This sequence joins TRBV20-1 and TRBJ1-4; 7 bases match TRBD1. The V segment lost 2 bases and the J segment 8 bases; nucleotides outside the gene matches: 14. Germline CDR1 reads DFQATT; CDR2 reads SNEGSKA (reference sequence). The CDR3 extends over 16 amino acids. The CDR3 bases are TGCAGTGCTAGACCTTTCCGGGACAGCAGATGGGAAAAACTGTTTTTT. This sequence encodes CSARPFRDSRWEKLFF.

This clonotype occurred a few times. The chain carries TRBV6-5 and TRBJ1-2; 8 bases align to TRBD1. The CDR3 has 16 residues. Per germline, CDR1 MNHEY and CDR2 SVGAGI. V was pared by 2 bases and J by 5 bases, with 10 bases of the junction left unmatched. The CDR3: CASSYAGGTTPYGYTF. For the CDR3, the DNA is TGTGCCAGCAGTTACGCAGGGGGCACCACCCCTTATGGCTACACCTTC.

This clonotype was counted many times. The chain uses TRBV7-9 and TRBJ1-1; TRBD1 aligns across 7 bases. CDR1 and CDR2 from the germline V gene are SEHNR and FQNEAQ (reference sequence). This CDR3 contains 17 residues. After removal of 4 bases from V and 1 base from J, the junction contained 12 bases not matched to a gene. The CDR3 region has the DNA TGTGCCAGCAGCTCGCCCCCTCCGACAGGGAGGAACACTGAAGCTTTCTTT. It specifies CASSSPPPTGRNTEAFF.

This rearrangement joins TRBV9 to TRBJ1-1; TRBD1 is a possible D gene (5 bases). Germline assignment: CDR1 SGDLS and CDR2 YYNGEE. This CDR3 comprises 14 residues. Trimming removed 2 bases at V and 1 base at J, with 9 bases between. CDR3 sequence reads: CASSVGLGNTEAFF. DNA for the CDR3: TGTGCCAGCAGCGTGGGGCTGGGGAACACTGAAGCTTTCTTT.

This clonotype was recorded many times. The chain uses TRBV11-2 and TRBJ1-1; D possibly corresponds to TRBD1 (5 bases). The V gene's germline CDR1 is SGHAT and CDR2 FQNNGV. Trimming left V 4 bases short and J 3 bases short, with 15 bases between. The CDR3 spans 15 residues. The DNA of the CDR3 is TGTGCCAGCAGCTATGCCGCAGGGTGGGACACTGAAGCTTTCTTT. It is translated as CASSYAAGWDTEAFF. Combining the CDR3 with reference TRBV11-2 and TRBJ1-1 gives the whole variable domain EAGVAQSPRYKIIEKRQSVAFWCNPISGHATLYWYQQILGQGPKLLIQFQNNGVVDDSQLPKDRFSAERLKGVDSTLKIQPAKLEDSAVYLCASSYAAGWDTEAFFGQGTRLTVV.

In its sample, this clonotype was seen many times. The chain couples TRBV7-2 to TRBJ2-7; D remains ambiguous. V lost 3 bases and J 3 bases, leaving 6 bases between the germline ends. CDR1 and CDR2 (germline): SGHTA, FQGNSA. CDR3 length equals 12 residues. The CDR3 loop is CASSFDGYEQYF. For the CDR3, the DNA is TGTGCCAGCAGCTTCGACGGCTACGAGCAGTACTTC.

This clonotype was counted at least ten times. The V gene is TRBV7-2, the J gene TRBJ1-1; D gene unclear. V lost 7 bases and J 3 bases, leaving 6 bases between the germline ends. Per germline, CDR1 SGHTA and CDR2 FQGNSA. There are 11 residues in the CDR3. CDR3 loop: CASTRDTEAFF. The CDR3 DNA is TGTGCCAGCACCCGGGACACTGAAGCTTTCTTT.

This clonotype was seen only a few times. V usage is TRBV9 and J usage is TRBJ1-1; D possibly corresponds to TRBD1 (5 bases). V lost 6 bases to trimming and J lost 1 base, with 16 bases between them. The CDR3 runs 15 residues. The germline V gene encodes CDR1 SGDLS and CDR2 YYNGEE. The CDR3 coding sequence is TGTGCCAGCAACGCGGGCCAGGGAGGGAACACTGAAGCTTTCTTT. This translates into CASNAGQGGNTEAFF.

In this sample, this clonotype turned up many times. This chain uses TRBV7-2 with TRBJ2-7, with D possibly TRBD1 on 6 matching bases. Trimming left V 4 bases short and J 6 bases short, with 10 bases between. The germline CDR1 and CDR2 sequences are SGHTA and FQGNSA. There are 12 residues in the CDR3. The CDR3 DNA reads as TGTGCCAGCAGCTCCACAGGGCGCGAGCAGTACTTC. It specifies CASSSTGREQYF.

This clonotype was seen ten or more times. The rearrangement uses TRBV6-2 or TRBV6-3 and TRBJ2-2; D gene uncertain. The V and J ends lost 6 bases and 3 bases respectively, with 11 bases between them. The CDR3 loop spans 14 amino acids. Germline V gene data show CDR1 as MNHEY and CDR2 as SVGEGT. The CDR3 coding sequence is TGTGCCAGCAGCTTATCAAGAGACACCGGGGAGCTGTTTTTT. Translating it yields CASSLSRDTGELFF.

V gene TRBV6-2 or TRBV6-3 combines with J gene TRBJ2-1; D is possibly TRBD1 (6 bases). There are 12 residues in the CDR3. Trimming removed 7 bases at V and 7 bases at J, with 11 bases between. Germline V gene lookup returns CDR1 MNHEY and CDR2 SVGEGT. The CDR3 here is CASTERGNEQFF. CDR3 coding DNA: TGTGCCAGCACCGAGAGGGGGAATGAGCAGTTCTTC.

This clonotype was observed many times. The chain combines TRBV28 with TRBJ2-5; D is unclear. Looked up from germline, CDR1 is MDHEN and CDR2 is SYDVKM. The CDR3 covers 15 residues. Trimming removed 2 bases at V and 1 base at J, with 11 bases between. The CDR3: CASSLRVPGQETQYF. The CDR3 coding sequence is TGTGCCAGCAGTTTACGGGTCCCCGGCCAAGAGACCCAGTACTTC.

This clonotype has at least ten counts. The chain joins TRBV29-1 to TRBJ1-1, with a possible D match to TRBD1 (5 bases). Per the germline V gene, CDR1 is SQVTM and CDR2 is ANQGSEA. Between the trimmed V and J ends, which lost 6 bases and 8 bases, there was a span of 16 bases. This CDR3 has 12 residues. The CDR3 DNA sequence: TGCAGCGTGGCACAGGTCTCATTCGAAGCTTTCTTT. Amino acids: CSVAQVSFEAFF.

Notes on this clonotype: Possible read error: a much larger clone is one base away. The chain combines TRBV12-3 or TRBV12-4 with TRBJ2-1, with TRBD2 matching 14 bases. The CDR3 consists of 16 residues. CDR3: CASTKGGLAGESEEFF. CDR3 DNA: TGTGCCAGCACCAAGGGGGGACTAGCGGGAGAATCTGAGGAGTTCTTC.

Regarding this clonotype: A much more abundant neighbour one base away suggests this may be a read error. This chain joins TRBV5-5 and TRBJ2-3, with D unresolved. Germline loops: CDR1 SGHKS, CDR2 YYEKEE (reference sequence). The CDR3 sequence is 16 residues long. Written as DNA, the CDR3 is TGTGCCAACAGCTTAGGGATCGCGACCTTCACAGATACGCAGTATTTT. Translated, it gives CANSLGIATFTDTQYF.

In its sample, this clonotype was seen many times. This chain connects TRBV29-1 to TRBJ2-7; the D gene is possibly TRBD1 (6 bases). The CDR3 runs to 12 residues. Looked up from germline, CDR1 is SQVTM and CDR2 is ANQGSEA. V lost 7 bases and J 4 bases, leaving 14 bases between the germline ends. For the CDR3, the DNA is TGCAGCGCCACGAAGGACAGATACGAGCAGTACTTC. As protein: CSATKDRYEQYF.